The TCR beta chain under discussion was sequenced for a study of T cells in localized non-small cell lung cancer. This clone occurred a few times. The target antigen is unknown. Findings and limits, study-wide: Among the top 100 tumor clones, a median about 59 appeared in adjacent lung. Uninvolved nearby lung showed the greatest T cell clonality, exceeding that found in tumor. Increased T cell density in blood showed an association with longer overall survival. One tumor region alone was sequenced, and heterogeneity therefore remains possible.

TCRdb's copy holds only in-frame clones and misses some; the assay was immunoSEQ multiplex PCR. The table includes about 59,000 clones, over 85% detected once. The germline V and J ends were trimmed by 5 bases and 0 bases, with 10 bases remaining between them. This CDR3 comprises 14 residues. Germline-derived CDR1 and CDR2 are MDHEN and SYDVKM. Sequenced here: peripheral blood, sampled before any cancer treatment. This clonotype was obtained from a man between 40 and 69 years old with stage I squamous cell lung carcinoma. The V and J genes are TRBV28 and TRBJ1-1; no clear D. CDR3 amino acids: CASSAGSMNTEAFF. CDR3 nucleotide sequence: TGTGCCAGCAGTGCCGGAAGTATGAACACTGAAGCTTTCTTT.